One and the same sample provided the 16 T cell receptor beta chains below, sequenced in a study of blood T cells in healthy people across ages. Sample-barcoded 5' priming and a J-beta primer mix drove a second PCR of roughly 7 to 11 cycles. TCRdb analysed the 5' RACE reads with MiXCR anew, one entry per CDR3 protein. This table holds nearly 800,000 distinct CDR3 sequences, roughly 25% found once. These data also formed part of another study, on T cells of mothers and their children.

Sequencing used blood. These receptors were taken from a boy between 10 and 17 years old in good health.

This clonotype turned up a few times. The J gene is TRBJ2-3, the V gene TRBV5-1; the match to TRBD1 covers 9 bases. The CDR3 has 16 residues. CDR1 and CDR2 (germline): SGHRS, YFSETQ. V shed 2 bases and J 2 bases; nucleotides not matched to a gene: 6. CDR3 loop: CASSLQGAIFTDTQYF. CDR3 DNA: TGCGCCAGCAGCTTACAGGGGGCAATATTCACAGATACGCAGTATTTT.

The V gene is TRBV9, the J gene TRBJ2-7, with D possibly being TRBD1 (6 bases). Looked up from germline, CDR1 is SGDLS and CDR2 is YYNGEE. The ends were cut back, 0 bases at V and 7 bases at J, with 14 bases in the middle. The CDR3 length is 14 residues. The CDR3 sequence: CASSVGQGSPEQYF. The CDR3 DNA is TGTGCCAGCAGCGTAGGTCAGGGGTCCCCTGAGCAGTACTTC.

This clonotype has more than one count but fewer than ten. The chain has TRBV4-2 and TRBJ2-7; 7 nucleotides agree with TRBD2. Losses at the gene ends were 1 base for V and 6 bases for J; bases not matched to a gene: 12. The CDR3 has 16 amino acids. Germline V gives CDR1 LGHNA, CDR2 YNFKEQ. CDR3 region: CASSQVGGGRGSEQYF. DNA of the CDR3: TGTGCCAGCAGCCAAGTCGGTGGGGGTCGCGGGAGCGAGCAGTACTTC.

For the CDR3, the DNA is TGTGCCAGCAGCTTACAGGCAGTCAGCAATCAGCCCCAGCATTTT. Translated: CASSLQAVSNQPQHF. J is TRBJ1-5 and V is TRBV7-2, with D unresolved. This CDR3 region has 15 residues. From germline, CDR1 is SGHTA and CDR2 FQGNSA. V dropped 2 bases and J dropped 1 base, with 9 bases sitting between them.

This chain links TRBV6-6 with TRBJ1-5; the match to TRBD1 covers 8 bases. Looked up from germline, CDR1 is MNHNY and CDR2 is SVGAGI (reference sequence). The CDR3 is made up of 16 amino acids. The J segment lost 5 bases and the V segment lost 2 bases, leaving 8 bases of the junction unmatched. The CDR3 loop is CASSYRGQGGDQPQHF. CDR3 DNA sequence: TGTGCCAGCAGTTACCGAGGACAGGGAGGGGATCAGCCCCAGCATTTT.

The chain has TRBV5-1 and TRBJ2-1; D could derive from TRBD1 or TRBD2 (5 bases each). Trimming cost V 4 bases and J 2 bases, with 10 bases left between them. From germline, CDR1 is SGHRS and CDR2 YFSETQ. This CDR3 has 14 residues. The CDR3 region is CASSDRDPYNEQFF. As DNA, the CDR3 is TGCGCCAGCAGCGACCGGGACCCCTACAATGAGCAGTTCTTC. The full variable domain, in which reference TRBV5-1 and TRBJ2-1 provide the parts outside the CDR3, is KAGVTQTPRYLIKTRGQQVTLSCSPISGHRSVSWYQQTPGQGLQFLFEYFSETQRNKGNFPGRFSGRQFSNSRSEMNVSTLELGDSALYLCASSDRDPYNEQFFGPGTRLTVL.

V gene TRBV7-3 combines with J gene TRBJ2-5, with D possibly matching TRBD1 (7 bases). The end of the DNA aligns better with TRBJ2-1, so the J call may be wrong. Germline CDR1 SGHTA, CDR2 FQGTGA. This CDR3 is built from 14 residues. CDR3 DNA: TGTGCCAGCAGCCCCAATCCAGGGGGGAATGAGCAGTTCTTC. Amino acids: CASSPNPGGNEQFF.

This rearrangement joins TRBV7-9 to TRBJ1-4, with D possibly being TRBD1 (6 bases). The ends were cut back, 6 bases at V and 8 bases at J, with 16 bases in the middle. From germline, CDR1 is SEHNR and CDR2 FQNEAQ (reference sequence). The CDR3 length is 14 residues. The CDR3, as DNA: TGTGCCAGCAGATCGGACAGATCCACCGAAAAACTGTTTTTT. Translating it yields CASRSDRSTEKLFF.

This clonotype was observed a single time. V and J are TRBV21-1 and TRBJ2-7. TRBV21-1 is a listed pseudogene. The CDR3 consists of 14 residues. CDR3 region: CASSKGRSLSEQYF. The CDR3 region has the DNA TGTGCCAGCAGCAAAGGCAGATCTCTCTCCGAGCAGTACTTC.

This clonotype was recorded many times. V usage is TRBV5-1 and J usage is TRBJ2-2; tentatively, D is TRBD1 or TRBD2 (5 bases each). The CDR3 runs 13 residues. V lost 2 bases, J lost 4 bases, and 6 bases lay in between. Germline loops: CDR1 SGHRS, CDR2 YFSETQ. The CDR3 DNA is TGCGCCAGCAGCTTTGGGGGCACCGGGGAGCTGTTTTTT. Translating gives CASSFGGTGELFF.

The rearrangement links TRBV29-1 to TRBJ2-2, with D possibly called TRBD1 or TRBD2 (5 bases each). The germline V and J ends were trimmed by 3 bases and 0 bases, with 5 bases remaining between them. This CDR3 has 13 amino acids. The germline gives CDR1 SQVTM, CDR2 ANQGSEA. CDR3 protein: CSVEGPNTGELFF. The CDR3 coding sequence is TGCAGCGTTGAGGGACCGAACACCGGGGAGCTGTTTTTT.

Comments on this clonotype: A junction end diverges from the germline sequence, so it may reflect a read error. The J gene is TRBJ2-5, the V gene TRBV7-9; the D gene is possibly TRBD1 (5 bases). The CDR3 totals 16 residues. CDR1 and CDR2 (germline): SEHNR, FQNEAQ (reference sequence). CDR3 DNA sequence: TGTGCCAGCAGCTTAGAAGGGGCCAGACCTCAAGAGACCCAGGACTTC. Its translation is CASSLEGARPQETQDF.

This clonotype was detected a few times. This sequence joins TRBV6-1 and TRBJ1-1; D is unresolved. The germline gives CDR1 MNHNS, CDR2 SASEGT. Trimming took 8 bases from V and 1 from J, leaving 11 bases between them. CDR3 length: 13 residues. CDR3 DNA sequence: TGTGCCAGCTCGGGGATGGGGAACACTGAAGCTTTCTTT. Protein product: CASSGMGNTEAFF.

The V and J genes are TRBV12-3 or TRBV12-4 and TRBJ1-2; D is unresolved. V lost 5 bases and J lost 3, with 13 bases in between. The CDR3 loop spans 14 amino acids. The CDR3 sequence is CASSRELRDYGYTF. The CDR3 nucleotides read TGTGCCAGCAGTCGGGAGCTGCGGGACTATGGCTACACCTTC.

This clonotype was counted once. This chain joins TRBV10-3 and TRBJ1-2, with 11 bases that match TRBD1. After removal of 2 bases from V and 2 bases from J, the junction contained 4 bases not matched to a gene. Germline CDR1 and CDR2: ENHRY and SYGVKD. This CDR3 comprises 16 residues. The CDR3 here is CAISEGGTGGNYGYTF. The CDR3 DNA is TGTGCCATCAGTGAGGGGGGGACAGGGGGGAACTATGGCTACACCTTC.

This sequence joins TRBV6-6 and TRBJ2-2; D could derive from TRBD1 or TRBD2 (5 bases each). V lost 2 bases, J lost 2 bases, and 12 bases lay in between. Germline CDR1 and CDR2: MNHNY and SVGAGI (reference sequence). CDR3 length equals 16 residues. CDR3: CASSYGEGLNTGELFF. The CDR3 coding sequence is TGTGCCAGCAGTTACGGAGAGGGGCTCAACACCGGGGAGCTGTTTTTT.